This TCR beta chain was sequenced in a study of blood T cell repertoires in COVID-19. At the level of the study: PBMCs, B-cell-depleted T cells, or T cells provided the cDNA or gDNA that made up the material.

Original handling: Researchers report that nucleated cell counts were estimated from reference gene primer amplification. Repertoires were generated with immunoSEQ multiplex PCR, while TCRdb's copy carries only in-frame clones and drops some. V, J and clone size are taken as reported in that table, and D and trimming were inferred from the DNA itself. The data hold some 200,000 clones, with roughly 92% observed a single time. This CDR3 has 17 residues. With V trimmed by 0 bases and J by 5 bases, 13 bases remained unmatched. Germline CDR1 and CDR2: SGHRS and YFSETQ. One Seattle source followed patients from active infection through their disease course.

The rearrangement joins TRBV5-1 to TRBJ1-1; 7 nucleotides match TRBD1. Sequencing input: peripheral blood. This TCR was recovered from a man aged 25-45 years with COVID-19, enrolled during active disease. As DNA, the CDR3 is TGCGCCAGCAGCTTGGATGGGACAGCCATAAAGGGGACTGAAGCTTTCTTT. Protein product: CASSLDGTAIKGTEAFF. The full variable domain, completed using reference TRBV5-1 and TRBJ1-1, is KAGVTQTPRYLIKTRGQQVTLSCSPISGHRSVSWYQQTPGQGLQFLFEYFSETQRNKGNFPGRFSGRQFSNSRSEMNVSTLELGDSALYLCASSLDGTAIKGTEAFFGQGTRLTVV.